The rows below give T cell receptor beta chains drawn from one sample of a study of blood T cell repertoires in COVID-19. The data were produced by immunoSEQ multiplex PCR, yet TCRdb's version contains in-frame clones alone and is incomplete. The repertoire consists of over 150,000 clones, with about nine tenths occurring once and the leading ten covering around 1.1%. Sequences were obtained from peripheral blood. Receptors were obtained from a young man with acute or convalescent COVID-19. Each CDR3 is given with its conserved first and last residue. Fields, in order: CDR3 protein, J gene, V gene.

CAWDRGIKEKLFF,TRBJ1-4,TRBV30
CASRPDSLGNSPLHF,TRBJ1-6,TRBV5-1
CASSSLPQGTTNEKLFF,TRBJ1-4,TRBV7-8
CATSRVLGGQGKIYEQYF,TRBJ2-7,TRBV15
CASGRDNQPQHF,TRBJ1-5,TRBV6-6
CASSFLNYNTEAFF,TRBJ1-1,TRBV5-1
CASSLSRGYNEQFF,TRBJ2-1,TRBV28
CASRLAGGGEHGELFF,TRBJ2-2,TRBV19
CASSLRGQENQPQHF,TRBJ1-5,TRBV28
CASSLAVAVSGYTF,TRBJ1-2,TRBV5-1
CATSVSGTSGAFF,TRBJ1-1,TRBV24-1
CASSAHGNQPQHF,TRBJ1-5,TRBV19
CASSLLGVGTEAFF,TRBJ1-1,TRBV7-3
CASSYSGRGETQYF,TRBJ2-5,TRBV6-5
CASRLTGGVEEKLFF,TRBJ1-4,TRBV28
CASSSVSDEQFF,TRBJ2-1,TRBV7-9
CSVGRTSGSRSTGELFF,TRBJ2-2,TRBV29-1
CASSLEGSGLGSPLHF,TRBJ1-6,TRBV7-3
CSVGDRLNYGYTF,TRBJ1-2,TRBV29-1
CASRSDLRTSGTYNEQFF,TRBJ2-1,TRBV28
CASREGLGTPEAFF,TRBJ1-1,TRBV6-5
CAISDWAEAFF,TRBJ1-1,TRBV10-3
CASSQMEPGGTGNTIYF,TRBJ1-3,TRBV6-6
CASSPGTSGSRNTQYF,TRBJ2-3,TRBV5-1
CASCDPGFDTEAFF,TRBJ1-1,TRBV28
CAWRPVYRMNTEAFF,TRBJ1-1,TRBV30
CASSLVGANYEQYF,TRBJ2-7,TRBV5-5
CASSIETGRWGQPQHF,TRBJ1-5,TRBV19
CASAESQVNTGELFF,TRBJ2-2,TRBV3-1/TRBV3-2
CAISKGLAGADTQYF,TRBJ2-3,TRBV10-3
CASRWTDYSEQYF,TRBJ2-7,TRBV6-5
CASSLSGGGNQPQHF,TRBJ1-5,TRBV7-2
CASSLYVGGSGNTIYF,TRBJ1-3,TRBV7-2
CASSVGLARRYNEQFF,TRBJ2-1,TRBV9
CAWSVQRGVGEQYF,TRBJ2-7,TRBV30
CASSSGQGIYGYTF,TRBJ1-2,TRBV6-2/TRBV6-3
CASSWGLRQPQHF,TRBJ1-5,TRBV5-1
CASSPGRNTEAFF,TRBJ1-1,TRBV28
CASRRQAPGTEAFF,TRBJ1-1,TRBV2
CASSVDRGRGNTIYF,TRBJ1-3,TRBV21-1
CSVAETGQSPLHF,TRBJ1-6,TRBV29-1
CAWSGDRGLNQPQHF,TRBJ1-5,TRBV30
CASSSFPYTGQPQHF,TRBJ1-5,TRBV7-9
CASSESGPAKPLHF,TRBJ1-6,TRBV6-1
CASSVRPDTTGELFF,TRBJ2-2,TRBV9
CASRPRQGRGHATYNEQFF,TRBJ2-1,TRBV3-1/TRBV3-2
CASTLLPANNSPLHF,TRBJ1-6,TRBV28
CAIRKTSVYSDTQYF,TRBJ2-3,TRBV6-1
CASSLVYETQYF,TRBJ2-5,TRBV11-2
CAAGEGDYEQYF,TRBJ2-7,TRBV12-5
CASSPWRGLYEQYF,TRBJ2-7,TRBV7-2
CASSPTTRGGGTEAFF,TRBJ1-1,TRBV18